The clone carrying this T cell receptor beta chain was detected many times. This sample is part of a study of T-cell reconstitution after alpha-beta-depleted transplantation in children. Germline CDR1 is SQVTM and CDR2 is ANQGSEA. The CDR3 is made up of 15 amino acids. V dropped 7 bases and J dropped 4; count of bases not matched to a gene: 10. Unique molecular identifiers were incorporated into the prepared TCRbeta library. TCRdb passed the PCR reads through MiXCR, listing each CDR3 protein once. The sample yields more than 150,000 distinct CDR3 sequences, roughly 15% seen once. Sample: PBMCs from the stem cell graft donor, taken from the stem cell graft. This TCR derives from a human donor who donated a stem cell graft to a child with acute lymphoblastic leukemia. The chain carries TRBV29-1 and TRBJ2-1, with 10 positions matching TRBD2. CDR3 amino acids: CSAKTGLATYNEQFF. The CDR3 DNA sequence: TGCAGCGCTAAAACGGGACTAGCGACGTACAATGAGCAGTTCTTC.